This T cell receptor (beta chain) was profiled in a study of blood T cells in healthy people across ages. Study observations and caveats: Expanded clonotype changes were possibly confounded by unknown donor CMV status. With age, beta diversity per million T cells declined roughly linearly, significantly by about 40.

The CDR3 is 13 residues long. Trimming pared 2 bases from V and 5 bases from J, leaving 9 bases between. CDR1 SGHVS and CDR2 FNYEAQ come from the germline V gene. Combining a sample-barcoded 5' primer with a J-beta primer mix, a second PCR ran for roughly 7 to 11 cycles. Through a template-switch adaptor with 12 random nucleotides, each cDNA molecule received a tag. A single record per CDR3 protein comes from TCRdb applying MiXCR to the 5' RACE reads. Altogether roughly 500,000 distinct CDR3 sequences are present, 25% to 30% being singletons, with the ten largest covering around 18%. To note about this clonotype: Its antigen remains unidentified.

This TCR came from a woman in her 70s in good health. V and J are TRBV7-6 and TRBJ1-1; unclear D gene. Material: blood. The CDR3 loop is CASSLQINTEAFF. In nucleotides, the CDR3 is TGTGCCAGCAGCTTACAGATAAATACTGAAGCTTTCTTT.